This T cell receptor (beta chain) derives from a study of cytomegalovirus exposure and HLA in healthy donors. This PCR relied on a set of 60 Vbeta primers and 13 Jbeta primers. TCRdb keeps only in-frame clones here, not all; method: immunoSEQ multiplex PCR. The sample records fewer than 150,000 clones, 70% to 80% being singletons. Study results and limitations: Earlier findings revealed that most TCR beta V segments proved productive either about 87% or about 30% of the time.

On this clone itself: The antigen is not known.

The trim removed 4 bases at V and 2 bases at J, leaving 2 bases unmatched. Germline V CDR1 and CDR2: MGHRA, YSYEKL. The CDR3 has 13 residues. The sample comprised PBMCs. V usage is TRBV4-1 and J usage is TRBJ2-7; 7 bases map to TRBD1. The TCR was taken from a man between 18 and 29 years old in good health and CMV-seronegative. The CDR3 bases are TGCGCCAGCAGCCCTACAGGGGCCTACGAGCAGTACTTC. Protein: CASSPTGAYEQYF.